This T cell receptor (beta chain) comes out of a study of blood T cell repertoires in COVID-19. Study-level background: Specimens from acute and convalescent COVID-19 originated in the United States, Italy and Spain.

The authors' processing: Estimation of nucleated cell counts was performed using reference gene primer amplification. This table comes from immunoSEQ multiplex PCR, and its TCRdb copy is limited to in-frame clones, with some not included. The D gene and trimming were derived from the DNA, and the V and J assignments and clone size from that table. The profile shows approximately 220,000 clones, about 85% of them singletons. The age range of participants was 18 to 89 years, with residence in fewer than 25 US areas. Clinical history as reported by participants underpinned cohort assignment. This receptor was taken from a man aged 40-55 years who had recovered from COVID-19. Material for sequencing was PBMCs or T cells enriched from blood (not recorded which).

The CDR3 nucleotides are TGTGCCAGCTCCCGAATAGCGAACTACGAGCAGTACTTC. It specifies CASSRIANYEQYF. V gene TRBV6-5 combines with J gene TRBJ2-7; D may be TRBD2 (5 bases). Trimming pared 8 bases from V and 3 bases from J, leaving 14 bases between. CDR1 MNHEY and CDR2 SVGAGI come from the germline V gene. The CDR3 spans 13 residues.